One TCR beta chain is described in this entry. As yet, its antigen is unknown. This sample was included in a study of T-cell memory formation after mild COVID-19. The V gene end was trimmed by 1 base and the J gene end by 5 bases; junction bases not matched to a gene: 4. The CDR3 covers 16 residues. Germline-derived CDR1 and CDR2 are MNHEY and SMNVEV (reference sequence). Each CDR3 protein gets one entry after TCRdb re-called the 5' RACE reads with MiXCR. The table has some 450,000 distinct CDR3 sequences, 15% to 20% seen once. Overall study findings and caveats: The second-wave clones peaking on day 37 were not confirmed as SARS-CoV-2-specific. CD4/CD8 balance characterized clones contracting day 15 to 85, and CD4+ skew characterized later expanders. Detection of some responders pre-infection suggested pre-existing cross-reactive memory T cells participated. The main location of contracting CD4+ clones was CM and EM, and that of contracting CD8+ clones was EMRA.

The sequenced material came from PBMCs or a T cell subset sorted from them (not recorded which). The chain recombines TRBV27 with TRBJ2-5; 13 nucleotides line up with TRBD2. The TCR sequence derives from an adult woman who had mild COVID-19 (a few samples of this study predate the infection). Cell type and time point are not known. The CDR3 region is CASSLFGGLAGETQYF. The CDR3 DNA reads as TGTGCCAGCAGTTTATTCGGGGGACTAGCGGGGGAGACCCAGTACTTC.